Below are 25 T cell receptor beta chains sequenced from a single sample in a study of T cells in Graves' hyperthyroidism and ophthalmopathy. Authors of the study amplified TCR beta CDR3 regions from RNA transcripts. TCR CDR3 underwent first-round RT-PCR with the HTBI primer set. One entry per CDR3 protein results from TCRdb running MiXCR on the multiplex PCR reads. The data show about 710,000 distinct CDR3 sequences, with over 15% seen just once and 8.4% held by the top ten. Sequenced material: blood. Every receptor here comes from a young man with Graves' hyperthyroidism.

This clonotype came up a few times. This sequence joins TRBV6-2 or TRBV6-3 and TRBJ2-3; no firm D call. Germline CDR1 and CDR2: MNHEY and SVGEGT. This CDR3 has 14 residues. With 6 bases removed from V and 4 bases from J, the gap between germline ends came to 14 bases. This chain's CDR3 is CASSLRWSPDTQYF. CDR3 sequence (DNA): TGTGCCAGCAGCCTTAGGTGGTCGCCAGATACGCAGTATTTT.

In DNA form, the CDR3 reads TGCAGTGCCAAGACAGTCGCAGAAGCTTTCTTT. This translates into CSAKTVAEAFF. The rearrangement links TRBV20-1 to TRBJ1-1; possibly TRBD1 for D (5 bases). CDR1 and CDR2 (germline): DFQATT, SNEGSKA (reference sequence). V was shortened by 6 bases and J by 8 bases, with 13 bases between the two germline ends. CDR3 length equals 11 residues.

The J gene is TRBJ2-3, the V gene TRBV5-1, with 11 bases lining up with TRBD2. The V gene's germline CDR1 is SGHRS and CDR2 YFSETQ. V dropped 4 bases and J dropped 2; count of bases not matched to a gene: 6. CDR3 length equals 16 residues. The CDR3 nucleotides are TGCGCCAGCAGCCAAGGGACTAGCGGCCTCACAGATACGCAGTATTTT. Residues: CASSQGTSGLTDTQYF.

This clonotype has just a few counts. The chain uses TRBV7-9 and TRBJ2-7; D possibly uses TRBD1 or TRBD2 (6 bases each). This CDR3 spans 17 amino acids. CDR1 and CDR2 from the germline V gene are SEHNR and FQNEAQ (reference sequence). Trimming pared 4 bases from V and 0 bases from J, leaving 19 bases between. CDR3 nucleotides: TGTGCCAGCAGCTCCCTTGGGGGGCAGGAGAGCTCCTACGAGCAGTACTTC. It codes for CASSSLGGQESSYEQYF. Using reference TRBV7-9 and TRBJ2-7 for the parts outside the CDR3, the full variable domain is DTGVSQNPRHKITKRGQNVTFRCDPISEHNRLYWYRQTLGQGPEFLTYFQNEAQLEKSRLLSDRFSAERPKGSFSTLEIQRTEQGDSAMYLCASSSLGGQESSYEQYFGPGTRLTVT.

This clonotype appeared a few times. This chain joins TRBV10-1 and TRBJ2-1, with 8 bases aligning to TRBD2. CDR1 is WNHNN and CDR2 is SYGVQD in the germline V gene (reference sequence). The CDR3 runs 16 residues. The J segment lost 9 bases and the V segment lost 0 bases, leaving 10 bases of the junction unmatched. Here the CDR3 reads CASSESIGGGPGEQFF. Here the CDR3 DNA reads TGCGCCAGCAGTGAGTCGATAGGCGGGGGGCCGGGTGAGCAGTTCTTC.

V gene TRBV4-2 combines with J gene TRBJ2-3, with TRBD2 matching 7 bases. The CDR3 extends over 16 amino acids. The V gene end was trimmed by 0 bases and the J gene end by 4 bases; junction bases not matched to a gene: 7. Germline V gene sequence: CDR1 LGHNA, CDR2 YNFKEQ. The CDR3 bases are TGTGCCAGCAGCCAAGAGGTCAGCGGGACTGCAGATACGCAGTATTTT. It encodes CASSQEVSGTADTQYF.

Written as DNA, the CDR3 is TGTGCCAGTAATGTAGCGGGAGGCCAAGAGACCCAGTACTTC. This encodes CASNVAGGQETQYF. This chain links TRBV19 with TRBJ2-5; TRBD2 aligns across 10 bases. Losses at the gene ends were 7 bases for V and 1 base for J; bases not matched to a gene: 3. Germline values: CDR1 LNHDA, CDR2 SQIVND (reference sequence). The CDR3 is 14 residues long.

This clonotype was seen ten or more times. The genes are TRBV5-5 and TRBJ1-5, with 9 bases matching TRBD1. V lost 4 bases and J lost 7; bases outside the gene matches: 6. The CDR3 loop spans 14 amino acids. From germline, CDR1 is SGHKS and CDR2 YYEKEE (reference sequence). The CDR3 sequence is CASSSGTGRQPQHF. For the CDR3, the DNA is TGTGCCAGCAGCAGCGGGACAGGGAGGCAGCCCCAGCATTTT. The whole variable domain, remainder taken from reference TRBV5-5 and TRBJ1-5, is DAGVTQSPTHLIKTRGQQVTLRCSPISGHKSVSWYQQVLGQGPQFIFQYYEKEERGRGNFPDRFSARQFPNYSSELNVNALLLGDSALYLCASSSGTGRQPQHFGDGTRLSIL.

The chain couples TRBV9 to TRBJ1-1; unclear D gene. Per germline, CDR1 SGDLS and CDR2 YYNGEE. This CDR3 is 15 amino acids long. V lost 0 bases, J lost 3 bases, and 12 bases lay in between. The CDR3: CASSVDGFGDTEAFF. The CDR3 nucleotides read TGTGCCAGCAGCGTAGACGGCTTCGGGGACACTGAAGCTTTCTTT.

This clonotype was seen ten or more times. The gene calls are TRBV11-2 and TRBJ2-5, with 11 bases lining up with TRBD2. V was pared by 6 bases and J by 1 base, with 7 bases of the junction left unmatched. Germline CDR1 is SGHAT and CDR2 is FQNNGV. CDR3 length: 16 residues. CDR3 sequence (DNA): TGTGCCAGCAGAAAAGGGCTAGCGGGAGGCCAAGAGACCCAGTACTTC. Translation: CASRKGLAGGQETQYF.

The chain uses TRBV6-1 and TRBJ2-1; a weak D match, TRBD2 (5 bases). The CDR3 is made up of 14 amino acids. Germline V gene sequence: CDR1 MNHNS, CDR2 SASEGT. Between the trimmed V and J ends, which lost 5 bases and 6 bases, there was a span of 14 bases. In DNA, the CDR3 is TGTGCCAGCAGTACCGGAGGCAGATTCAATGAGCAGTTCTTC. This gives the protein CASSTGGRFNEQFF.

CDR3 residues: CSVEWSRGRKKLFF. The CDR3, as DNA: TGCAGCGTTGAATGGAGCAGGGGGCGCAAAAAACTGTTTTTT. The chain combines TRBV29-1 with TRBJ1-4; 8 bases line up with TRBD1. V lost 2 bases, J lost 9 bases, and 8 bases stayed unmatched. The CDR3 is 14 amino acids. Looked up from germline, CDR1 is SQVTM and CDR2 is ANQGSEA.

This clonotype was counted a few times. V is TRBV30 and J is TRBJ1-4; TRBD1 is a possible D gene (6 bases). The CDR3 totals 13 residues. Germline values: CDR1 GTSNPN, CDR2 SVGIG (reference sequence). Here the CDR3 reads CAYSGGRNEKLFF. CDR3 DNA: TGTGCGTACTCGGGGGGCCGGAATGAAAAACTGTTTTTT.

The CDR3 sequence: CASSLGKGAGESSNQPQHF. The CDR3 nucleotides are TGTGCCAGCAGTTTAGGGAAGGGGGCGGGGGAATCGAGCAATCAGCCCCAGCATTTT. The J gene is TRBJ1-5, the V gene TRBV27; 7 bases agree with TRBD1. Trimming removed 2 bases from V and 1 base from J; junction bases left unmatched: 14. Germline CDR1 is MNHEY and CDR2 is SMNVEV (reference sequence). The CDR3 runs 19 residues.

This clonotype has just one count. This rearrangement joins TRBV19 to TRBJ2-7; no firm D call. The CDR3 is made up of 13 amino acids. Trimming removed 5 bases from V and 2 bases from J, with 10 bases in between. The germline V gene has CDR1 LNHDA and CDR2 SQIVND (reference sequence). DNA for the CDR3: TGTGCCAGTAGTGTGACTGCCACCTACGAGCAGTACTTC. Protein sequence: CASSVTATYEQYF.

This clonotype was detected many times. The rearrangement joins TRBV2 to TRBJ1-5; D remains ambiguous. Per germline, CDR1 SNHLY and CDR2 FYNNEI. The CDR3 covers 14 residues. Trimming pared 2 bases from V and 3 bases from J, leaving 8 bases between. The chain's CDR3 is CASSERANNQPQHF. In DNA, the CDR3 is TGTGCCAGCAGTGAACGGGCCAACAATCAGCCCCAGCATTTT.

This clonotype was observed many times. CDR3 region: CASSERENTEAFF. In DNA form, the CDR3 reads TGTGCCAGCAGTGAAAGGGAGAACACTGAAGCTTTCTTT. The chain combines TRBV6-1 with TRBJ1-1; no reliable D call. This CDR3 is 13 amino acids long. Trimming stripped 2 bases from V and 1 base from J, with 5 bases between. Germline-derived CDR1 and CDR2 are MNHNS and SASEGT.

Ten or more counts support this clonotype. The V gene is TRBV27, the J gene TRBJ2-7, with D perhaps TRBD2 (6 bases). Germline V gene sequence: CDR1 MNHEY, CDR2 SMNVEV (reference sequence). V shed 0 bases and J shed 7 bases, with 10 bases lying between them. The CDR3 spans 13 residues. CDR3 region: CASSLSGGAEQYF. The CDR3 nucleotides are TGTGCCAGCAGTTTATCAGGAGGGGCAGAGCAGTACTTC.

There are a few counts of this clonotype. This sequence joins TRBV18 and TRBJ2-6; D is undetermined. The CDR3 covers 16 residues. Germline loops: CDR1 KGHSH, CDR2 LQKENI. The V end was cut by 3 bases, the J end by 2 bases, with 11 bases between. For the CDR3, the DNA is TGTGCCAGCTCACCCCCCCGGAGCGCTGGGGCCAACGTCCTGACTTTC. Its translation: CASSPPRSAGANVLTF.

Worth noting for this clonotype: This clone may be a read error of a much larger clone one base away. This chain uses TRBV28 with TRBJ1-2, with D unresolved. V gave up 6 bases and J gave up 6 bases, with 14 bases separating them. The CDR3 is 13 residues long. Per germline, CDR1 MDHEN and CDR2 SYDVKM. The CDR3 DNA reads as TGTGCCAGCAGCCTTGCCAGGCTTAATGGCTACACCTTC. It encodes CASSLARLNGYTF.

DNA for the CDR3: TGCGCCAGCAGCGGTGCGACGCGCCCCTCCTACAATGAGCAGTTCTTC. Translation: CASSGATRPSYNEQFF. This chain uses TRBV5-1 with TRBJ2-1, with D unclear. The CDR3 covers 16 residues. The germline V gene encodes CDR1 SGHRS and CDR2 YFSETQ. V was shortened by 4 bases and J by 0 bases, with 14 bases between the two germline ends.

A single count supports this clonotype. This may stem from a read error, because a much larger clone lies one nucleotide away. This chain connects TRBV6-1 to TRBJ2-7; perhaps TRBD2 as D (6 bases). CDR1 and CDR2 (germline): MNHNS, SASEGT. Trimming pared 6 bases from V and 6 bases from J, leaving 21 bases between. The CDR3 runs to 15 residues. Here the CDR3 DNA reads TGTGCCAGCAGAGACCCTGGGGCTAGCGCGGGCGAGCAGTACTTC. This codes for CASRDPGASAGEQYF.

This clonotype was seen a few times. The rearrangement joins TRBV29-1 to TRBJ1-1; 8 bases are a match to TRBD1. V lost 7 bases and J lost 10; bases outside the gene matches: 8. CDR3 size: 11 residues. Per the germline V gene, CDR1 is SQVTM and CDR2 is ANQGSEA. CDR3 in amino acids: CSAQGGSVAFF. The CDR3 DNA is TGCAGCGCACAGGGGGGATCGGTAGCTTTCTTT.

This clonotype occurred a few times. The chain has TRBV7-9 and TRBJ2-6; D remains unclear. The CDR3 covers 16 residues. The V gene lost 3 bases and the J gene lost 2 bases, with 11 bases spanning the gap. Germline CDR1 SEHNR, CDR2 FQNEAQ (reference sequence). The CDR3 bases are TGTGCCAGCAGCTTCCAAGGTCGGGCTGGGGCCAACGTCCTGACTTTC. Translation: CASSFQGRAGANVLTF.

Details on this clonotype: A much larger clone lies a single base off, so this may be a read error. In this CDR3 the conserved last residue, phenylalanine or tryptophan, is missing, so a read error is likely. This chain connects TRBV20-1 to TRBJ2-7; D perhaps matches TRBD2 (6 bases). Deletions cut 0 bases from V and 4 bases from J, with 13 bases between. Germline V gene lookup returns CDR1 DFQATT and CDR2 SNEGSKA (reference sequence). This CDR3 region has 14 residues. The CDR3 DNA reads TGCAGTGCTAGAGATCGGGAGCAGTATTACGAGCAGTACTCC. It translates to CSARDREQYYEQYS.